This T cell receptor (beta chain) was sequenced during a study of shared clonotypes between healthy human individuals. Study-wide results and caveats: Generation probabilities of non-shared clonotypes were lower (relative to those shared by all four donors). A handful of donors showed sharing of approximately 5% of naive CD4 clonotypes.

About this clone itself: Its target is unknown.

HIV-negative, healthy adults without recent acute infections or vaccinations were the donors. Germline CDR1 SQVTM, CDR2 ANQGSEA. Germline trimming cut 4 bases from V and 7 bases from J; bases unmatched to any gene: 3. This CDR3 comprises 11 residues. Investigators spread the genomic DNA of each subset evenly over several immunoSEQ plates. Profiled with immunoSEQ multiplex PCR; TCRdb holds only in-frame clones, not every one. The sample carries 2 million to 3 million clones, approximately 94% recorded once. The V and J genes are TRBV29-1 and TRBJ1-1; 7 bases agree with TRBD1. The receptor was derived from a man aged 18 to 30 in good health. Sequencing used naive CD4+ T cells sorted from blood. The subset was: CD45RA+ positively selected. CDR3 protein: CSVVGQLEAFF. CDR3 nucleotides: TGCAGCGTTGTGGGACAGCTTGAAGCTTTCTTT.